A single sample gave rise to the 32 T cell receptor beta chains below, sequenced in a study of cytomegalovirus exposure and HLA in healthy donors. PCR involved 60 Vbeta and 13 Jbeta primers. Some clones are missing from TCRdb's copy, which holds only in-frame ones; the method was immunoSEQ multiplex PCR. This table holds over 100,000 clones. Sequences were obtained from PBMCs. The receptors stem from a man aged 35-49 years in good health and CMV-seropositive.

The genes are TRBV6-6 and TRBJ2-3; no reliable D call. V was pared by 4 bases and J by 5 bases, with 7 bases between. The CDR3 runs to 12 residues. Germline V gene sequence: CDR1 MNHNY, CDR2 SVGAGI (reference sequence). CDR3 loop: CASSFRGDTQYF. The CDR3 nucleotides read TGTGCCAGCAGTTTCAGAGGAGATACGCAGTATTTT.

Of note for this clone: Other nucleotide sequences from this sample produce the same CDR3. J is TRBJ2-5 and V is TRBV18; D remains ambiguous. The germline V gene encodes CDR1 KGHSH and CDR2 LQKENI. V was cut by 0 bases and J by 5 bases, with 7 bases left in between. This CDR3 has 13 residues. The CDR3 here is CASSPPGEETQYF. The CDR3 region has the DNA TGTGCCAGCTCACCACCGGGCGAGGAGACCCAGTACTTC.

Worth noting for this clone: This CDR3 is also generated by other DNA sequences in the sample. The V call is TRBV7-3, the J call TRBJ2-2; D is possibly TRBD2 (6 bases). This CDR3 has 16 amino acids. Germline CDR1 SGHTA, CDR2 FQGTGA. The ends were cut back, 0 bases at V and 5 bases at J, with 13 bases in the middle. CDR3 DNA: TGTGCCAGCAGCTTAACTAGCGGTGGTTGGACCGGGGAGCTGTTTTTT. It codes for CASSLTSGGWTGELFF.

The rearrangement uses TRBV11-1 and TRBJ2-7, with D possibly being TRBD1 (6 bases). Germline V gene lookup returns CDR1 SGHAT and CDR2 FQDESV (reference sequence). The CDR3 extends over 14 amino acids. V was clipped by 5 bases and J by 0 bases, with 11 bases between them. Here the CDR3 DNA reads TGTGCCAGCAGCGCGGACAGCCTCTCCTACGAGCAGTACTTC. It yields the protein CASSADSLSYEQYF.

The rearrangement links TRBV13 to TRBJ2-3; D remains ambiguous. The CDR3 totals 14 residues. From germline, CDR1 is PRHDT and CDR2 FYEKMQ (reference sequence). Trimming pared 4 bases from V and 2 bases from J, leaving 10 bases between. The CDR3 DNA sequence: TGTGCCAGCAGCTCCTTCCAGTACACAGATACGCAGTATTTT. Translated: CASSSFQYTDTQYF.

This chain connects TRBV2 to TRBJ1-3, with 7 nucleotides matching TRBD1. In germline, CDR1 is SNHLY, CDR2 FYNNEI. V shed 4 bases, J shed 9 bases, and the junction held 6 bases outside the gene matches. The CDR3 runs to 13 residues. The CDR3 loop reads CASSGDSKGTIYF. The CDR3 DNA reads TGTGCCAGCAGTGGGGACAGTAAAGGCACCATATATTTT.

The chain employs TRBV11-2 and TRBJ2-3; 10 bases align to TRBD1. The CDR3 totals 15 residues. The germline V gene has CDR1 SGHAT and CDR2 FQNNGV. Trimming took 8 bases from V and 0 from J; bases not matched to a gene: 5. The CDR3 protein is CASLRQGASTDTQYF. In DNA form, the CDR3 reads TGTGCCAGCCTAAGACAGGGGGCAAGCACAGATACGCAGTATTTT.

CDR3 sequence: CASSAFLAATNEKLFF. The DNA of the CDR3 is TGTGCCAGCAGCGCGTTCCTGGCCGCAACTAATGAAAAACTGTTTTTT. The J gene is TRBJ1-4, the V gene TRBV9, with D unclear. Germline CDR1 and CDR2: SGDLS and YYNGEE. V lost 3 bases and J lost 0, with 12 bases in between. The CDR3 extends over 16 amino acids.

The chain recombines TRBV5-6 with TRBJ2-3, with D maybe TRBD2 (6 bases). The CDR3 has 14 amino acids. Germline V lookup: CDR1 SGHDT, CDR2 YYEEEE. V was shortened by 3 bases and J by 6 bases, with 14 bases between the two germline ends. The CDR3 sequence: CASSSGLRVDTQYF. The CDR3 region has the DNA TGTGCCAGCAGCTCGGGACTTAGGGTGGATACGCAGTATTTT. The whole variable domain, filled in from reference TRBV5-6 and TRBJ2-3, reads DAGVTQSPTHLIKTRGQQVTLRCSPKSGHDTVSWYQQALGQGPQFIFQYYEEEERQRGNFPDRFSGHQFPNYSSELNVNALLLGDSALYLCASSSGLRVDTQYFGPGTRLTVL.

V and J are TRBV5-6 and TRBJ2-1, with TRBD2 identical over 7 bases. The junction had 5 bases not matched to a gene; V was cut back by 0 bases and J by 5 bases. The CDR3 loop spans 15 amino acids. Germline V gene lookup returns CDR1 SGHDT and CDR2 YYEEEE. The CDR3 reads CASSLGLAPNNEQFF. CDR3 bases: TGTGCCAGCAGCTTGGGACTAGCACCGAACAATGAGCAGTTCTTC.

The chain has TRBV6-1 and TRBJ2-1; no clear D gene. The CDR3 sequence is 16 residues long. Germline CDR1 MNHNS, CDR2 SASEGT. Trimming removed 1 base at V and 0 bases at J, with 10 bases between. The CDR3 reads CASSEVMLSSYNEQFF. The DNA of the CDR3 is TGTGCCAGCAGTGAAGTTATGCTTAGCTCCTACAATGAGCAGTTCTTC.

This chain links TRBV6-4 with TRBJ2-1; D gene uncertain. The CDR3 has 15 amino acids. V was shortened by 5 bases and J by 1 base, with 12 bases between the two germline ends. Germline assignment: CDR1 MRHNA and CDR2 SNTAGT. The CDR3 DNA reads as TGTGCCAGCAGTCCGGAGTTGAGGTCCTACAATGAGCAGTTCTTC. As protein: CASSPELRSYNEQFF.

CDR3 bases: TGTGCCATCAGGACAGCCTTCTCTGGAAACACCATATATTTT. This codes for CAIRTAFSGNTIYF. This chain uses TRBV10-3 with TRBJ1-3; D is possibly TRBD1 (5 bases). Germline CDR1 is ENHRY and CDR2 is SYGVKD. There are 14 residues in the CDR3. The V and J ends lost 6 bases and 0 bases respectively, with 9 bases between them.

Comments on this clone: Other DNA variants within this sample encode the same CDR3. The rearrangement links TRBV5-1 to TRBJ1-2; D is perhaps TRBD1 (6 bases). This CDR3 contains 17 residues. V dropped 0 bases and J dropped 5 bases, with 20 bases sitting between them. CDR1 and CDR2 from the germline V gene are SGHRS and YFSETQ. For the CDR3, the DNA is TGCGCCAGCAGCTTGGTGCCCTGGGTGAAGGACAGATATGGCTACACCTTC. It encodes CASSLVPWVKDRYGYTF.

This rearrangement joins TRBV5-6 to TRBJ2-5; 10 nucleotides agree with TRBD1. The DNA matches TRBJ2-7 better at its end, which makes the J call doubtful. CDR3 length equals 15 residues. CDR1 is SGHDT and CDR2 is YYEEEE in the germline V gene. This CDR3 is CASSFRGTGVSEQYF. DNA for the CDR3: TGTGCCAGCAGTTTCAGAGGGACAGGGGTGTCCGAGCAGTACTTC.

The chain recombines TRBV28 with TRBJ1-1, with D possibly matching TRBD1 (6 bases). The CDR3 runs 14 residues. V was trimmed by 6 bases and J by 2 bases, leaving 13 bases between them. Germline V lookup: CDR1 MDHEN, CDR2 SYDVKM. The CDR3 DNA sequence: TGTGCCAGCAGCGAAGGGGGGGCCAACACTGAAGCTTTCTTT. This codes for CASSEGGANTEAFF.

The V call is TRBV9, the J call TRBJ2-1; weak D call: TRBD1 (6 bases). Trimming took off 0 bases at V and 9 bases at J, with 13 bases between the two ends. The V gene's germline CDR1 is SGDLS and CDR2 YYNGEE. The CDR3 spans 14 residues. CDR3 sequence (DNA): TGTGCCAGCAGCGTAGGGGCCGAGGGGGTTGAGCAGTTCTTC. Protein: CASSVGAEGVEQFF. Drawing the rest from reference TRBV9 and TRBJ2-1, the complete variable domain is DSGVTQTPKHLITATGQRVTLRCSPRSGDLSVYWYQQSLDQGLQFLIQYYNGEERAKGNILERFSAQQFPDLHSELNLSSLELGDSALYFCASSVGAEGVEQFFGPGTRLTVL.

CDR3 sequence reads: CASSYSRANYGYTF. In DNA form, the CDR3 reads TGTGCCAGCAGTTACTCGAGGGCTAACTATGGCTACACCTTC. The chain is built from TRBV6-5 and TRBJ1-2; D gene unclear. The CDR3 is 14 residues long. Trimming took off 0 bases at V and 0 bases at J, with 5 bases between the two ends. CDR1 and CDR2 from the germline V gene are MNHEY and SVGAGI.

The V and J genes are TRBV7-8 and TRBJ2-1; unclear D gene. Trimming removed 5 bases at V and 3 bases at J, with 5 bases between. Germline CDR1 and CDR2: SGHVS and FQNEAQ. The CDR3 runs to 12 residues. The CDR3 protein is CASSPDYNEQFF. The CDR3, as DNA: TGTGCCAGCAGCCCAGACTACAATGAGCAGTTCTTC. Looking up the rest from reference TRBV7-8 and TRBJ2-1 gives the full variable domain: GAGVSQSPRYKVAKRGQDVALRCDPISGHVSLFWYQQALGQGPEFLTYFQNEAQLDKSGLPSDRFFAERPEGSVSTLKIQRTQQEDSAVYLCASSPDYNEQFFGPGTRLTVL.

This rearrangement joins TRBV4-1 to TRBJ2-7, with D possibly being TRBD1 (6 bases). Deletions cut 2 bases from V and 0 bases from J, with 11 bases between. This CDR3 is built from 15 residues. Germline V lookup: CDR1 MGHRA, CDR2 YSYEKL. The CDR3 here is CASSQSGDGSYEQYF. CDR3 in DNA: TGCGCCAGCAGCCAATCAGGGGATGGCTCCTACGAGCAGTACTTC.

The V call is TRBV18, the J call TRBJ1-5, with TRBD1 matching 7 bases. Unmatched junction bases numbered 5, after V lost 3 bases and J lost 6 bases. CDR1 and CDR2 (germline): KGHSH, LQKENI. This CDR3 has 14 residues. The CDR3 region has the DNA TGTGCCAGCTCACCCTCGACAGGGCCTCAGCCCCAGCATTTT. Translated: CASSPSTGPQPQHF.

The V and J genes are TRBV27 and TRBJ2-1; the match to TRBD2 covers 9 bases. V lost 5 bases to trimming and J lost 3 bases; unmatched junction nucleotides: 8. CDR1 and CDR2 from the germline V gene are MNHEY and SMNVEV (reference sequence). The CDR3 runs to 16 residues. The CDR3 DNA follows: TGTGCCAGCAGTCCCCTGACTAGCGGACTCTACAATGAGCAGTTCTTC. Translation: CASSPLTSGLYNEQFF.

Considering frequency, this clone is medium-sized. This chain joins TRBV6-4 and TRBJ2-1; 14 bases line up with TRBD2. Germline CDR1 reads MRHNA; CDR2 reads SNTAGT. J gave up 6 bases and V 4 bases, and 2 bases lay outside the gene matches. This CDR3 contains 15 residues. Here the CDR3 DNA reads TGTGCCAGCAGTGGACTAGCGGGAGGGCTCAATGAGCAGTTCTTC. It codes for CASSGLAGGLNEQFF.

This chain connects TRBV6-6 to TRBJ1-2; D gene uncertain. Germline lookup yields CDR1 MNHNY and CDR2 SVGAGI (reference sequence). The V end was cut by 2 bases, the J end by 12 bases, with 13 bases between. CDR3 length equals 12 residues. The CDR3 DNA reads TGTGCCAGCAGTTACGTATCGAGTATGCACACCTTC. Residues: CASSYVSSMHTF.

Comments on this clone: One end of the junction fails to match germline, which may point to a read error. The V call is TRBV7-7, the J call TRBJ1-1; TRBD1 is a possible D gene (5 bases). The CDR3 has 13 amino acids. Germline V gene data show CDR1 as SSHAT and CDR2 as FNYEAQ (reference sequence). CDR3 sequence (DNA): TGTGCTAGCAGCCTTGACAGGAACACTGAAGCTTTCTTT. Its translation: CASSLDRNTEAFF.

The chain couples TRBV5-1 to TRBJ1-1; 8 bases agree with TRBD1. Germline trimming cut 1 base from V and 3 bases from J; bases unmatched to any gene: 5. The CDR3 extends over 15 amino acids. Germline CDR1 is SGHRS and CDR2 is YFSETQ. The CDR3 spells CASSLSQGADTEAFF. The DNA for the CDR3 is TGCGCCAGCAGCTTGAGTCAGGGGGCAGACACTGAAGCTTTCTTT. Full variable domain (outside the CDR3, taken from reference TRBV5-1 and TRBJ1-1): KAGVTQTPRYLIKTRGQQVTLSCSPISGHRSVSWYQQTPGQGLQFLFEYFSETQRNKGNFPGRFSGRQFSNSRSEMNVSTLELGDSALYLCASSLSQGADTEAFFGQGTRLTVV.

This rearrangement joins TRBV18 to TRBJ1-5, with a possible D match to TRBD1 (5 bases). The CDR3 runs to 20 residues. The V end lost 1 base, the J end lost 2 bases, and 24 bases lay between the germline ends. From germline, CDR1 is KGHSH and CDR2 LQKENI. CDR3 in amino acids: CASSPQLKPGYRGGNQPQHF. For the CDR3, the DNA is TGTGCCAGCTCACCACAATTAAAGCCAGGGTATAGAGGAGGCAATCAGCCCCAGCATTTT.

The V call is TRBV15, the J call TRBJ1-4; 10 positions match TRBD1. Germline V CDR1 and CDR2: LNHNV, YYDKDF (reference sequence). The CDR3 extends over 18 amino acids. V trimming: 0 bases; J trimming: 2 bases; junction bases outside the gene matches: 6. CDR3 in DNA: TGTGCCACCAGCAGAGAGGGGACAGGGGACGGTACTAATGAAAAACTGTTTTTT. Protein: CATSREGTGDGTNEKLFF.

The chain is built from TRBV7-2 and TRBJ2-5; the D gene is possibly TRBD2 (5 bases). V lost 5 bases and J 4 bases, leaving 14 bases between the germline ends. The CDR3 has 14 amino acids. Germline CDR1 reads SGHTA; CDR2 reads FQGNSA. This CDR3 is CASSPMLAGETQYF. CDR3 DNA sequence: TGTGCCAGCAGCCCCATGCTTGCGGGAGAGACCCAGTACTTC.

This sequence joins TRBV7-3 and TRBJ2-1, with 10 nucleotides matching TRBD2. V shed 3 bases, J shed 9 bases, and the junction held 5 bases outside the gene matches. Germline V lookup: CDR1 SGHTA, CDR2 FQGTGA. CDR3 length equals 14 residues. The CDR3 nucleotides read TGTGCCAGCAGCTTGCTAGCGGGAGAAGGTGAGCAGTTCTTC. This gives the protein CASSLLAGEGEQFF.

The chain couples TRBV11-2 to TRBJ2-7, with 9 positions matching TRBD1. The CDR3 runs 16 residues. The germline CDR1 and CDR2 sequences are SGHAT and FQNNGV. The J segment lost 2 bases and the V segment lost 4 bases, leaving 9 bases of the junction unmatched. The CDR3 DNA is TGTGCCAGCAGCTCAAAAGGACAGGGGCGGACCTACGAGCAGTACTTC. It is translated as CASSSKGQGRTYEQYF.

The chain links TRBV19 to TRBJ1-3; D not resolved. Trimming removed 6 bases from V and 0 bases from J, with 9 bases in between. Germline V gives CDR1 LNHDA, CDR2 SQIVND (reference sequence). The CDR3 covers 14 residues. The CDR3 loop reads CASSDSLSGNTIYF. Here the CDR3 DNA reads TGTGCCAGTAGCGACTCACTCTCTGGAAACACCATATATTTT.